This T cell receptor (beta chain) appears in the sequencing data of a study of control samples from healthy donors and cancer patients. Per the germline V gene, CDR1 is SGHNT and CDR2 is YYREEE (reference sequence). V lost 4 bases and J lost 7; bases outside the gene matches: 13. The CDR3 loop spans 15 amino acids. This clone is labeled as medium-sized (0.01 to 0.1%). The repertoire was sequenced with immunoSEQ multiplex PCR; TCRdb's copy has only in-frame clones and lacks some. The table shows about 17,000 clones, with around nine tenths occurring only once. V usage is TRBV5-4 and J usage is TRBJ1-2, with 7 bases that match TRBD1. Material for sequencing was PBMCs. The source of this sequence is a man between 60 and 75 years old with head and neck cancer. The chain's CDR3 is CASSAISDRVGGYTF. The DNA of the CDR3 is TGTGCCAGCAGCGCTATTAGCGACAGGGTCGGTGGCTACACCTTC.